Below, one TCR beta chain is given with its context. Trimming removed 3 bases at V and 4 bases at J, with 13 bases between. Per germline, CDR1 LNHDA and CDR2 SQIVND (reference sequence). This CDR3 region has 14 residues. The data were taken from a study of blood T cell repertoires in COVID-19. About the research overall: Acute and convalescent COVID-19 samples came from the United States, Italy and Spain. The analysed material was cDNA or gDNA that came from T cells, B-cell-depleted T cells, or PBMCs.

Authors' data handling: For nucleated cells, counts were estimated from reference gene primer amplification. Sequencing was performed with immunoSEQ multiplex PCR; in TCRdb, only in-frame clones are kept and a portion is missing. V, J and clone size were drawn from that table, and D and trimming were deduced from the DNA. The table has hundreds of thousands of clones, 65% to 90% seen once. Sequenced material: peripheral blood. The chain is built from TRBV19 and TRBJ2-7, with D tentatively TRBD2 (6 bases). The sequence was collected from a woman older than 75 with active or convalescent COVID-19. The DNA of the CDR3 is TGTGCCAGTAGTATGTCGGGGGTCGAGTACGAGCAGTACTTC. Protein product: CASSMSGVEYEQYF.